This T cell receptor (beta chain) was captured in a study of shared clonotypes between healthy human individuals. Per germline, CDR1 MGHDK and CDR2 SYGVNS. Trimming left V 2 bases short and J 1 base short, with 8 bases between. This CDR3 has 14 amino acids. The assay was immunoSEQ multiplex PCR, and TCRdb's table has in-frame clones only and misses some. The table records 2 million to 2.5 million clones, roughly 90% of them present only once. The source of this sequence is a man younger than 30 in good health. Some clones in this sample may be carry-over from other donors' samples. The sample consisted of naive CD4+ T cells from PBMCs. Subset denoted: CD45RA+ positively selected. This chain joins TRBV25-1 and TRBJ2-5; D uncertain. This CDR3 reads CASSEVGFQETQYF. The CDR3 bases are TGTGCCAGCAGTGAAGTGGGCTTCCAAGAGACCCAGTACTTC.